This record concerns one T cell receptor beta chain sequence. What it binds is not known. Its ends do not fully match the called genes, so a read error is possible. This entry is derived from a study of CD4 T cells in relation to SARS-CoV-2 and coronaviruses. The CDR3 is made up of 16 amino acids. The germline CDR1 and CDR2 sequences are LGHDT and YNNKEL (reference sequence). Overall study results and limits: Compared with monoreactive clones, crossreactive clones showed significantly weaker SARS-CoV-2 expansion. Culture-expanded clones reflect memory recall rather than primary priming during culture.

Produced via immunoSEQ multiplex PCR; TCRdb's table is partial and in-frame only. The sample records about 38,000 clones, 88% being singletons. This chain uses TRBV3-1 (or the pseudogene TRBV3-2) with TRBJ1-4; possible D gene TRBD1, 6 bases. Sequenced input: memory CD4+ T cells from PBMCs. This sequence originates from an adult with COVID-19. CDR3 residues: CAGSPTTGYANEKLFF. The CDR3, as DNA: TGTGCCGGCAGCCCTACGACAGGATATGCTAATGAAAAACTGTTTTTT.